A single sample is the source of the 20 T cell receptor beta chains below, sequenced in a study of somatic mutations in cytotoxic T cells in rheumatoid arthritis. TCRdb's table, derived via immunoSEQ multiplex PCR, lists solely in-frame clones and lacks some. The top ten clones hold approximately 15% of a sample with under 20,000 clones, less than 90% of them seen once. The sample comprised CD8+ T cells sorted from blood. These receptors all stem from a man aged 35-49 years in good health.

This clone was seen just once. The V gene is TRBV7-9, the J gene TRBJ2-7, with no clear D. CDR1 and CDR2 (germline): SEHNR, FQNEAQ (reference sequence). The CDR3 has 14 residues. V lost 1 base and J lost 0, with 7 bases in between. CDR3: CASSLVSVSYEQYF. CDR3 coding DNA: TGTGCCAGCAGCTTAGTTAGTGTCTCCTACGAGCAGTACTTC.

V gene TRBV13 combines with J gene TRBJ2-7; unclear D gene. This CDR3 spans 14 amino acids. V was clipped by 2 bases and J by 9 bases, with 17 bases between them. The germline V gene encodes CDR1 PRHDT and CDR2 FYEKMQ (reference sequence). The CDR3 loop is CASSLYHTPDGQYF. As DNA, the CDR3 is TGTGCCAGCAGCTTATACCACACCCCGGACGGGCAGTACTTC.

The chain links TRBV27 to TRBJ2-2; D ambiguous. The CDR3 runs 14 residues. The ends were cut back, 4 bases at V and 1 base at J, with 7 bases in the middle. CDR1 MNHEY and CDR2 SMNVEV come from the germline V gene (reference sequence). CDR3 sequence (DNA): TGTGCCAGCAGTTCCAGCGTGAACACCGGGGAGCTGTTTTTT. This codes for CASSSSVNTGELFF.

The J gene is TRBJ2-7, the V gene TRBV4-1; D perhaps matches TRBD2 (5 bases). Germline V CDR1 and CDR2: MGHRA, YSYEKL. The CDR3 loop spans 16 amino acids. V lost 2 bases and J 0 bases, leaving 14 bases between the germline ends. CDR3 protein: CASSQTPAGLSYEQYF. CDR3 nucleotides: TGCGCCAGCAGCCAAACCCCGGCGGGCCTCTCCTACGAGCAGTACTTC.

This rearrangement joins TRBV10-3 to TRBJ2-5; weak D call: TRBD2 (7 bases). V dropped 3 bases and J dropped 5 bases, with 19 bases sitting between them. The CDR3 sequence is 16 residues long. Germline values: CDR1 ENHRY, CDR2 SYGVKD. The DNA for the CDR3 is TGTGCCATCAGTGACCCGGGGTTGGGGGGGCGTGAGACCCAGTACTTC. Protein sequence: CAISDPGLGGRETQYF.

This chain links TRBV13 with TRBJ2-1; 14 nucleotides agree with TRBD2. This CDR3 spans 19 amino acids. CDR1 is PRHDT, CDR2 FYEKMQ, per germline (reference sequence). V was clipped by 5 bases and J by 1 base; unmatched bases: 10. The CDR3 DNA follows: TGTGCCAGCAGCCCAGAACCGGGACTAGCGGGGGAATCCTACAATGAGCAGTTCTTC. Its translation is CASSPEPGLAGESYNEQFF.

This clone was found once. V and J are TRBV5-1 and TRBJ2-3; D is undetermined. Germline V gene data show CDR1 as SGHRS and CDR2 as YFSETQ. The CDR3 extends over 14 amino acids. V lost 2 bases and J lost 5, with 12 bases in between. CDR3 sequence: CASSFRRAGDTQYF. The CDR3 bases are TGCGCCAGCAGCTTTCGTCGCGCAGGAGATACGCAGTATTTT.

The rearrangement joins TRBV13 to TRBJ2-2, with 15 bases identical to TRBD2. Germline CDR1 reads PRHDT; CDR2 reads FYEKMQ (reference sequence). Unmatched junction bases numbered 2, after V lost 4 bases and J lost 5 bases. The CDR3 is made up of 16 amino acids. The CDR3 region has the DNA TGTGCCAGCAGCTGGACTAGCGGGAGGGGAACCGGGGAGCTGTTTTTT. This sequence encodes CASSWTSGRGTGELFF.

On this clone itself: Other DNA sequences in this sample translate to the same CDR3. V is TRBV28 and J is TRBJ2-7; D may be TRBD1 or TRBD2 (7 bases each). CDR1 and CDR2 from the germline V gene are MDHEN and SYDVKM. This CDR3 contains 13 residues. V lost 2 bases and J 7 bases, leaving 12 bases between the germline ends. CDR3 DNA: TGTGCCAGCAGTTTAGGGACAGCGGGGGAGCAGTACTTC. Amino acids: CASSLGTAGEQYF.

V and J are TRBV27 and TRBJ2-5; D is perhaps TRBD2 (6 bases). The CDR3 is made up of 14 amino acids. V lost 6 bases and J lost 5, with 16 bases in between. CDR1 and CDR2 (germline): MNHEY, SMNVEV (reference sequence). DNA of the CDR3: TGTGCCAGCAGCCGAGGAGGGAAATGGGAGACCCAGTACTTC. The encoded protein is CASSRGGKWETQYF.

This clone was counted between two and nine times. This specimen includes other DNA sequences encoding the same CDR3. Here the CDR3 DNA reads TGCGCCAGCAGCCAAGACGGGAACCGATACAATGAGCAGTTCTTC. This codes for CASSQDGNRYNEQFF. The chain combines TRBV4-3 with TRBJ2-1, with D tentatively TRBD2 (5 bases). V gave up 0 bases and J gave up 4 bases, with 10 bases separating them. The CDR3 totals 15 residues. The germline V gene has CDR1 LGHNA and CDR2 YSLEER.

There are a few counts of this clone. The rearrangement uses TRBV7-8 and TRBJ2-1; 10 bases are shared with TRBD2. Losses at the gene ends were 2 bases for V and 0 bases for J; bases not matched to a gene: 4. The CDR3 spans 17 residues. The germline CDR1 and CDR2 sequences are SGHVS and FQNEAQ. The DNA for the CDR3 is TGTGCCAGCAGCTTATATCCTAGCGGGAGCTCCTACAATGAGCAGTTCTTC. Its translation is CASSLYPSGSSYNEQFF.

This chain connects TRBV28 to TRBJ2-7, with D perhaps matching TRBD2 (6 bases). The CDR3 runs 13 residues. Germline V CDR1 and CDR2: MDHEN, SYDVKM. V was trimmed by 2 bases and J by 3 bases, leaving 8 bases between them. CDR3 sequence reads: CASSLRGIYEQYF. CDR3 nucleotides: TGTGCCAGCAGTTTACGGGGGATCTACGAGCAGTACTTC.

The chain links TRBV14 to TRBJ2-7; D remains unclear. Germline lookup yields CDR1 SGHDN and CDR2 FVKESK. Trimming pared 0 bases from V and 5 bases from J, leaving 14 bases between. This CDR3 comprises 15 residues. The chain's CDR3 is CASSQEWAGAHEQYF. The CDR3 region has the DNA TGTGCCAGCAGCCAAGAGTGGGCAGGAGCCCACGAGCAGTACTTC. Together with reference TRBV14 and TRBJ2-7, the CDR3 gives the full variable domain: EAGVTQFPSHSVIEKGQTVTLRCDPISGHDNLYWYRRVMGKEIKFLLHFVKESKQDESGMPNNRFLAERTGGTYSTLKVQPAELEDSGVYFCASSQEWAGAHEQYFGPGTRLTVT.

This sequence joins TRBV7-6 and TRBJ2-1; 8 positions match TRBD2. Trimming took 0 bases from V and 8 from J; bases not matched to a gene: 12. Germline V gene sequence: CDR1 SGHVS, CDR2 FNYEAQ. The CDR3 runs 17 residues. DNA of the CDR3: TGTGCCAGCAGCTTAGCGCCCCCCGAGATAGCGGGGTATGAGCAGTTCTTC. The encoded protein is CASSLAPPEIAGYEQFF.

The genes are TRBV27 and TRBJ1-1; D is uncertain. Trimming cost V 6 bases and J 0 bases, with 14 bases left between them. The CDR3 has 15 amino acids. CDR1 and CDR2 from the germline V gene are MNHEY and SMNVEV (reference sequence). The CDR3 nucleotides are TGTGCCAGCAGCCGGGCGTACGGGGTGAACACTGAAGCTTTCTTT. It specifies CASSRAYGVNTEAFF.

The rearrangement uses TRBV7-2 and TRBJ2-1; D perhaps matches TRBD2 (6 bases). Looked up from germline, CDR1 is SGHTA and CDR2 is FQGNSA. Trimming pared 4 bases from V and 7 bases from J, leaving 20 bases between. CDR3 size: 16 residues. CDR3 region: CASSSNDLARGNEQFF. The CDR3 region has the DNA TGTGCCAGCAGCTCCAACGATCTCGCCCGGGGGAATGAGCAGTTCTTC.

The chain couples TRBV5-1 to TRBJ2-1; TRBD2 matches at 9 bases. The CDR3 extends over 14 amino acids. Unmatched junction bases numbered 6, after V lost 4 bases and J lost 7 bases. CDR1 SGHRS and CDR2 YFSETQ come from the germline V gene. The CDR3 protein is CASSHNSGSNEQFF. CDR3 DNA: TGCGCCAGCAGCCATAATAGCGGGAGTAATGAGCAGTTCTTC.

This clone came up once. The CDR3 loop reads CASTVLSGSKDEQFF. The CDR3 region has the DNA TGTGCCAGCACCGTTCTTAGCGGGAGTAAAGATGAGCAGTTCTTC. The rearrangement uses TRBV7-9 and TRBJ2-1, with TRBD2 matching 9 bases. The ends lost 7 bases at V and 8 bases at J; junction bases unmatched: 12. The length of the CDR3 is 15 residues. The germline V gene has CDR1 SEHNR and CDR2 FQNEAQ (reference sequence).

The V call is TRBV28, the J call TRBJ1-1, with 7 bases aligning to TRBD1. There are 14 residues in the CDR3. V was pared by 8 bases and J by 5 bases, with 11 bases of the junction left unmatched. Germline loops: CDR1 MDHEN, CDR2 SYDVKM. The CDR3 DNA sequence: TGTGCCAGCCAACTGACAGGGTATAATACTGAAGCTTTCTTT. This codes for CASQLTGYNTEAFF.